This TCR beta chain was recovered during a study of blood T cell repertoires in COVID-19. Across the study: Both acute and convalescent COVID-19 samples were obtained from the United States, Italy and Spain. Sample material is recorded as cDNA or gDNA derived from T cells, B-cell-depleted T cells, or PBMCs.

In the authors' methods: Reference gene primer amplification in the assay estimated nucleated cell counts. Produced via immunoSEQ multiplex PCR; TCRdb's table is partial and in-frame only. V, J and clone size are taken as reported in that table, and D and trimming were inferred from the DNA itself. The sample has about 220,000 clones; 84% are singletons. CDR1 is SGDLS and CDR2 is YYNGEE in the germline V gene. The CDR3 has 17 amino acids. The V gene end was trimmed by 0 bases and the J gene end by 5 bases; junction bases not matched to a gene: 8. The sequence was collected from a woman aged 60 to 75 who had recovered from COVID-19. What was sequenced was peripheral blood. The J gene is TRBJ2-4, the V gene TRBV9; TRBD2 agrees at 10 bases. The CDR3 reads CASSVGLSGGAENIQYF. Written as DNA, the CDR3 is TGTGCCAGCAGCGTAGGACTGAGCGGGGGGGCTGAAAACATTCAGTACTTC.